These T cell receptor beta chains were read from a single sample in a study of blood T cells in healthy people across ages. TCRdb re-derived calls from the 5' RACE reads in MiXCR, one entry per CDR3 protein. The repertoire holds approximately 800,000 distinct CDR3 sequences, with roughly 24% as singletons. This sample was also put to use in a study of T cells of mothers and their children.

Sequenced sample: blood. These receptors were obtained from a boy younger than 18 in good health. The CDR3 runs from the conserved cysteine through the conserved F or W. The order of the fields is D gene, CDR3 length, V gene, J gene, clone size, CDR3 DNA, CDR3 protein. D genes are given only for firm matches. Clone size is not always given. Where it is, it says once, few, many or a class for expanded clones.

D gene: NA
CDR3 length: 13
V gene: TRBV20-1
J gene: TRBJ2-7
clone size: NA
CDR3 DNA: TGCAGTGCCAATGTGGCAGGGACCTACGAGCAGTACTTC
CDR3 protein: CSANVAGTYEQYF

D gene: NA
CDR3 length: 12
V gene: TRBV7-9
J gene: TRBJ2-7
clone size: NA
CDR3 DNA: TGTGCCAGCAGCGACAGGAGCTACGAGCAGTACTTC
CDR3 protein: CASSDRSYEQYF

D gene: TRBD1
CDR3 length: 15
V gene: TRBV2
J gene: TRBJ2-5
clone size: few
CDR3 DNA: TGTGCCAGCAGTGATTTTGCCGGACAGGGGGAGACCCAGTACTTC
CDR3 protein: CASSDFAGQGETQYF

D gene: TRBD1
CDR3 length: 14
V gene: TRBV28
J gene: TRBJ2-4
clone size: NA
CDR3 DNA: TGTGCCAGCAGTCCGGGACAGGTCAAAAACATTCAGTACTTC
CDR3 protein: CASSPGQVKNIQYF

D gene: NA
CDR3 length: 15
V gene: TRBV4-1
J gene: TRBJ1-4
clone size: few
CDR3 DNA: TGCGCCAGCAGCCAACCAGGGACAACTAATGAAAAACTGTTTTTT
CDR3 protein: CASSQPGTTNEKLFF

D gene: NA
CDR3 length: 13
V gene: TRBV19
J gene: TRBJ2-1
clone size: few
CDR3 DNA: TGTGCCAGTAGTATCGCCCTTGACAATGAGCAGTTCTTC
CDR3 protein: CASSIALDNEQFF

D gene: TRBD2
CDR3 length: 14
V gene: TRBV30
J gene: TRBJ2-3
clone size: few
CDR3 DNA: TGTGCCTGGAGGGATAGCGGGAGCACAGATACGCAGTATTTT
CDR3 protein: CAWRDSGSTDTQYF

D gene: TRBD1
CDR3 length: 14
V gene: TRBV29-1
J gene: TRBJ1-2
clone size: NA
CDR3 DNA: TGCAGCGCAACCTCGGGACAGGAAGATGGAGGCTACACCTTC
CDR3 protein: CSATSGQEDGGYTF

D gene: NA
CDR3 length: 15
V gene: TRBV4-1
J gene: TRBJ2-7
clone size: NA
CDR3 DNA: TGCGCCAGCAGCCATCCCCCAATTGGGCGGCTCGAGCAGTACTTC
CDR3 protein: CASSHPPIGRLEQYF

D gene: TRBD1
CDR3 length: 16
V gene: TRBV5-1
J gene: TRBJ2-5
clone size: many
CDR3 DNA: TGCGCCAGCAGCTTGCGGCCGGGACAGCCGCAAGAGACCCAGTACTTC
CDR3 protein: CASSLRPGQPQETQYF

D gene: TRBD1
CDR3 length: 15
V gene: TRBV5-1
J gene: TRBJ1-2
clone size: few
CDR3 DNA: TGCGCCAGCAGCATGGGGACAGGGTATGACTATGGCTACACCTTC
CDR3 protein: CASSMGTGYDYGYTF

D gene: NA
CDR3 length: 12
V gene: TRBV30
J gene: TRBJ1-4
clone size: NA
CDR3 DNA: TGTGCCTGGCGGACAGCGGGTGGAAAACTGTTTTTT
CDR3 protein: CAWRTAGGKLFF

D gene: TRBD1
CDR3 length: 16
V gene: TRBV28
J gene: TRBJ1-4
clone size: NA
CDR3 DNA: TGTGCCAGCAGTTTAGCCGGGACGGGACAGAATGAAAAACTGTTTTTT
CDR3 protein: CASSLAGTGQNEKLFF

D gene: NA
CDR3 length: 15
V gene: TRBV11-1
J gene: TRBJ2-2
clone size: NA
CDR3 DNA: TGTGCCAGCAGCTTAGGACGCGAGGACACCGGGGAGCTGTTTTTT
CDR3 protein: CASSLGREDTGELFF

D gene: NA
CDR3 length: 16
V gene: TRBV4-3
J gene: TRBJ1-1
clone size: NA
CDR3 DNA: TGCGCCAGCAGCCAAGCCCACAGGACCATGAACACTGAAGCTTTCTTT
CDR3 protein: CASSQAHRTMNTEAFF

D gene: TRBD2
CDR3 length: 15
V gene: TRBV6-5
J gene: TRBJ2-1
clone size: NA
CDR3 DNA: TGTGCCAGCAGTTCTACCGGGACTAGCTTCACTGAGCAGTTCTTC
CDR3 protein: CASSSTGTSFTEQFF

D gene: TRBD1
CDR3 length: 15
V gene: TRBV6-2/TRBV6-3
J gene: TRBJ1-1
clone size: NA
CDR3 DNA: TGTGCCAGCAGCCCAACCGACAGGGGGATCACTGAAGCTTTCTTT
CDR3 protein: CASSPTDRGITEAFF

D gene: NA
CDR3 length: 14
V gene: TRBV12-5
J gene: TRBJ1-2
clone size: NA
CDR3 DNA: TGTGCTAGTGGTCCGGACGGTTCTAACTATGGCTACACCTTC
CDR3 protein: CASGPDGSNYGYTF

D gene: NA
CDR3 length: 14
V gene: TRBV2
J gene: TRBJ1-1
clone size: NA
CDR3 DNA: TGTGCCAGCAGTGACACTACTTCGAACACTGAAGCTTTCTTT
CDR3 protein: CASSDTTSNTEAFF

D gene: NA
CDR3 length: 13
V gene: TRBV2
J gene: TRBJ2-1
clone size: NA
CDR3 DNA: TGTGCCAGCAGTGCCGGGGGAACGGCGGAGCAGTTCTTC
CDR3 protein: CASSAGGTAEQFF

D gene: NA
CDR3 length: 14
V gene: TRBV27
J gene: TRBJ2-3
clone size: few
CDR3 DNA: TGTGCCAGCAGCAATTGGGGGTGGGCAGATACGCAGTATTTT
CDR3 protein: CASSNWGWADTQYF

D gene: TRBD1
CDR3 length: 14
V gene: TRBV6-5
J gene: TRBJ1-4
clone size: NA
CDR3 DNA: TGTGCCAGCAGTTCTGGACAGGCTACAGAAAAACTGTTTTTT
CDR3 protein: CASSSGQATEKLFF

D gene: TRBD1
CDR3 length: 14
V gene: TRBV6-5
J gene: TRBJ2-2
clone size: few
CDR3 DNA: TGTGCCAGCAGTTACTCGACAGGGACCGGGGAGCTGTTTTTT
CDR3 protein: CASSYSTGTGELFF

D gene: TRBD1
CDR3 length: 19
V gene: TRBV6-2/TRBV6-3
J gene: TRBJ1-5
clone size: NA
CDR3 DNA: TGTGCCAGCAGTTACTCAACCTCAGACAGGGGTTATAGCAATCAGCCCCAGCATTTT
CDR3 protein: CASSYSTSDRGYSNQPQHF

D gene: NA
CDR3 length: 15
V gene: TRBV12-3/TRBV12-4
J gene: TRBJ2-7
clone size: few
CDR3 DNA: TGTGCCAGCAGTTTAGTCGCGGAAAGCTCCTACGAGCAGTACTTC
CDR3 protein: CASSLVAESSYEQYF

D gene: NA
CDR3 length: 13
V gene: TRBV3-1
J gene: TRBJ2-1
clone size: few
CDR3 DNA: TGTGCCAGCAGCCCCCACACTGACAATGAGCAGTTCTTC
CDR3 protein: CASSPHTDNEQFF

D gene: TRBD2
CDR3 length: 16
V gene: TRBV5-6
J gene: TRBJ2-5
clone size: NA
CDR3 DNA: TGTGCCAGCAGCTCGCGGACTAGCGGGAGGGAAGAGACCCAGTACTTC
CDR3 protein: CASSSRTSGREETQYF

D gene: NA
CDR3 length: 13
V gene: TRBV29-1
J gene: TRBJ2-5
clone size: few
CDR3 DNA: TGCAGCGTTGGTTGGAGGGGCTCGGAGACCCAGTACTTC
CDR3 protein: CSVGWRGSETQYF

D gene: NA
CDR3 length: 12
V gene: TRBV19
J gene: TRBJ1-2
clone size: NA
CDR3 DNA: TGCGCCAGTAGTATAGACTCTTATGGCTACACCTTC
CDR3 protein: CASSIDSYGYTF

D gene: NA
CDR3 length: 15
V gene: TRBV21-1
J gene: TRBJ2-7
clone size: NA
CDR3 DNA: TGTGCCAGCAGCAAAGTCAGGGACAGGGAATACGAGCAGTACTTC
CDR3 protein: CASSKVRDREYEQYF

D gene: NA
CDR3 length: 19
V gene: TRBV5-6
J gene: TRBJ1-2
clone size: NA
CDR3 DNA: TGTGCCAGCAGCTTGGCCATTTACAGGGTACCTTTGCCTAACTATGGCTACACCTTC
CDR3 protein: CASSLAIYRVPLPNYGYTF

D gene: TRBD1
CDR3 length: 18
V gene: TRBV5-1
J gene: TRBJ1-6
clone size: NA
CDR3 DNA: TGCGCCAGCAGCGGGGGGGACAGCCGAAGGTCCTATAATTCACCCCTCCACTTT
CDR3 protein: CASSGGDSRRSYNSPLHF

D gene: NA
CDR3 length: 13
V gene: TRBV20-1
J gene: TRBJ2-7
clone size: NA
CDR3 DNA: TGCAGTGCGAACCGGGACCGATCCTACGAGCAGTACTTC
CDR3 protein: CSANRDRSYEQYF

D gene: NA
CDR3 length: 14
V gene: TRBV12-3/TRBV12-4
J gene: TRBJ1-4
clone size: few
CDR3 DNA: TGTGCCAGCAGTGCGAGAGGATTTAATGAAAAACTGTTTTTT
CDR3 protein: CASSARGFNEKLFF

D gene: NA
CDR3 length: 14
V gene: TRBV15
J gene: TRBJ1-4
clone size: NA
CDR3 DNA: TGTGCCACCAGCAATAGCAGGGAGAATGAAAAACTGTTTTTT
CDR3 protein: CATSNSRENEKLFF

D gene: TRBD2
CDR3 length: 12
V gene: TRBV7-2
J gene: TRBJ2-5
clone size: many
CDR3 DNA: TGTGCCAGCAGCTCCTATAGCGGGGGATCGTACTTC
CDR3 protein: CASSSYSGGSYF

D gene: NA
CDR3 length: 15
V gene: TRBV7-6
J gene: TRBJ1-3
clone size: NA
CDR3 DNA: TGTGCCAGCAGTCCAGGTCTCCTCTCTGGAAACACCATATATTTT
CDR3 protein: CASSPGLLSGNTIYF

D gene: NA
CDR3 length: 12
V gene: TRBV11-2
J gene: TRBJ2-5
clone size: NA
CDR3 DNA: TGTGCCAGCAACCCATACGGAGAGACCCAGTACTTC
CDR3 protein: CASNPYGETQYF

D gene: NA
CDR3 length: 12
V gene: TRBV3-1
J gene: TRBJ2-3
clone size: few
CDR3 DNA: TGTGCCAGCAGCCAACCCCCGGATACGCAGTACTTT
CDR3 protein: CASSQPPDTQYF

D gene: NA
CDR3 length: 14
V gene: TRBV10-2
J gene: TRBJ2-7
clone size: few
CDR3 DNA: TGCGCCAGCAATTCAGGTGGTGTCTCCTACGAGCAGTACTTC
CDR3 protein: CASNSGGVSYEQYF

D gene: TRBD1
CDR3 length: 16
V gene: TRBV6-6
J gene: TRBJ1-2
clone size: NA
CDR3 DNA: TGTGCCAGCAGCCGGGGAGGGACAGGGAACAACTATGGCTACACCTTC
CDR3 protein: CASSRGGTGNNYGYTF

D gene: NA
CDR3 length: 16
V gene: TRBV3-1
J gene: TRBJ2-7
clone size: NA
CDR3 DNA: TGTGCCAGCAGCCAAGGGTGGGACGGGTACTCCTACGAGCAGTACTTC
CDR3 protein: CASSQGWDGYSYEQYF

D gene: TRBD2
CDR3 length: 16
V gene: TRBV3-1
J gene: TRBJ2-1
clone size: few
CDR3 DNA: TGTGCCAGCAGCCAAGGGTCCCGACTAGCGTTCTCTGAGCAGTTCTTC
CDR3 protein: CASSQGSRLAFSEQFF

D gene: TRBD1
CDR3 length: 17
V gene: TRBV5-1
J gene: TRBJ1-2
clone size: NA
CDR3 DNA: TGCGCCAGCAGCTTGTCCGGGACAGGGGGATCCAACTATGGCTACACCTTC
CDR3 protein: CASSLSGTGGSNYGYTF

D gene: NA
CDR3 length: 13
V gene: TRBV15
J gene: TRBJ2-3
clone size: NA
CDR3 DNA: TGTGCCACCAGCAGAGCAAGGGCAGATACGCAGTATTTT
CDR3 protein: CATSRARADTQYF

D gene: NA
CDR3 length: 14
V gene: TRBV11-2
J gene: TRBJ2-7
clone size: NA
CDR3 DNA: TGTGCCAGCAGCTTAGGGCAGGCCGTCTACGAGCAGTACTTC
CDR3 protein: CASSLGQAVYEQYF

D gene: NA
CDR3 length: 16
V gene: TRBV5-6
J gene: TRBJ2-7
clone size: NA
CDR3 DNA: TGTGCCAGCAGCTCCCCGCCCAGGGGGGGGACCTACGAGCAGTACTTC
CDR3 protein: CASSSPPRGGTYEQYF

D gene: NA
CDR3 length: 15
V gene: TRBV5-6
J gene: TRBJ2-7
clone size: few
CDR3 DNA: TGTGCCAGCAGCTCCCTCCCGCGGATCCACTACGAGCAGTACTTC
CDR3 protein: CASSSLPRIHYEQYF

D gene: NA
CDR3 length: 13
V gene: TRBV6-5
J gene: TRBJ1-1
clone size: few
CDR3 DNA: TGTGCCAGCAGCCGTACAGGGTGGACTGAAGCTTTCTTT
CDR3 protein: CASSRTGWTEAFF

D gene: NA
CDR3 length: 13
V gene: TRBV2
J gene: TRBJ2-7
clone size: few
CDR3 DNA: TGTGCCAGCACGGACAACCCTTCCTACGAGCAGTACTTC
CDR3 protein: CASTDNPSYEQYF

D gene: TRBD2
CDR3 length: 14
V gene: TRBV5-1
J gene: TRBJ2-5
clone size: many
CDR3 DNA: TGCGCCAGCAGCTCTGGACTAGCGAGGGAGACCCAGTACTTC
CDR3 protein: CASSSGLARETQYF

D gene: NA
CDR3 length: 16
V gene: TRBV6-6
J gene: TRBJ1-4
clone size: few
CDR3 DNA: TGTGCCAGCAGTTACTCGACGGAGGGGCTAAATGAAAAACTGTTTTTT
CDR3 protein: CASSYSTEGLNEKLFF

D gene: NA
CDR3 length: 14
V gene: TRBV5-1
J gene: TRBJ2-5
clone size: NA
CDR3 DNA: TGCGCCAGCAAACTTACGCCAGGGCAAGAGACCCAGTACTTC
CDR3 protein: CASKLTPGQETQYF

D gene: NA
CDR3 length: 15
V gene: TRBV20-1
J gene: TRBJ2-1
clone size: few
CDR3 DNA: TGCAGTGCTAGATCTAGCCGGGACCCTTACAATGAGCAGTTCTTC
CDR3 protein: CSARSSRDPYNEQFF